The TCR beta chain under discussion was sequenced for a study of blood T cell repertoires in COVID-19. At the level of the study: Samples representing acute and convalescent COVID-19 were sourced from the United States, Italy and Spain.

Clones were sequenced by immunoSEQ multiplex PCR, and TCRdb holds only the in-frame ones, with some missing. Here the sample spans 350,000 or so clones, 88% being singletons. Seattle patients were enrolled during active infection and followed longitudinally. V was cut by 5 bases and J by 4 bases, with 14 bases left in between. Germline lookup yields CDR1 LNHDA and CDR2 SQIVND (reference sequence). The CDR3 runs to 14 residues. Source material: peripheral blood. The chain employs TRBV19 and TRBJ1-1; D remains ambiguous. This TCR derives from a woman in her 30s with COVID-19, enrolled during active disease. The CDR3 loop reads CASSLRLTATEAFF. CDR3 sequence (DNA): TGTGCCAGTAGTCTAAGACTCACTGCCACTGAAGCTTTCTTT.